These 25 T cell receptor beta chains were sequenced from one sample in a study of T cells in Graves' hyperthyroidism and ophthalmopathy. What was amplified from RNA transcripts were TCR beta CDR3 regions. First-round RT-PCR of the TCR CDR3 relied on the HTBI primer set. TCRdb ran MiXCR on the multiplex PCR reads and lists one entry per CDR3 protein. The sample contains around 620,000 distinct CDR3 sequences, 15% to 20% of which appear only once. Sequenced input: blood. These receptors all come from a woman between 25 and 40 years old with Graves' hyperthyroidism.

The V and J genes are TRBV5-1 and TRBJ2-2; 10 bases are shared with TRBD2. The CDR3 is 17 amino acids. Unmatched junction bases numbered 10, after V lost 2 bases and J lost 6 bases. Germline loops: CDR1 SGHRS, CDR2 YFSETQ. The CDR3 reads CASSFGQRGGVPGELFF. DNA for the CDR3: TGCGCCAGCAGCTTCGGACAGCGGGGGGGAGTTCCCGGGGAGCTGTTTTTT. Using reference TRBV5-1 and TRBJ2-2 for the parts outside the CDR3, the full variable domain is KAGVTQTPRYLIKTRGQQVTLSCSPISGHRSVSWYQQTPGQGLQFLFEYFSETQRNKGNFPGRFSGRQFSNSRSEMNVSTLELGDSALYLCASSFGQRGGVPGELFFGEGSRLTVL.

This clonotype was seen a few times. The chain has TRBV20-1 and TRBJ2-2, with D possibly TRBD2 on 7 matching bases. Germline CDR1 DFQATT, CDR2 SNEGSKA (reference sequence). The CDR3 contains 16 residues. Trimming cost V 0 bases and J 1 base, with 12 bases left between them. The chain's CDR3 is CSARDWGGGNTGELFF. CDR3 nucleotide sequence: TGCAGTGCTAGAGATTGGGGGGGCGGGAACACCGGGGAGCTGTTTTTT.

This clonotype has more than one count but fewer than ten. The chain combines TRBV4-1 with TRBJ2-3; the D gene could be TRBD1 or TRBD2 (5 bases each). Germline loops: CDR1 MGHRA, CDR2 YSYEKL. The V and J ends lost 4 bases and 2 bases respectively, with 10 bases between them. The CDR3 runs 14 residues. The CDR3 sequence is CASSPGTFTDTQYF. The CDR3 DNA follows: TGCGCCAGCAGCCCAGGGACCTTCACAGATACGCAGTATTTT.

This sequence joins TRBV6-2 or TRBV6-3 and TRBJ1-1, with TRBD1 identical over 7 bases. Germline V CDR1 and CDR2: MNHEY, SVGEGT. This CDR3 region has 14 residues. Trimming cost V 6 bases and J 5 bases; bases outside gene matches: 9. The CDR3 region is CASSDEGRGTEAFF. The CDR3, as DNA: TGTGCCAGCAGCGACGAAGGCAGGGGGACTGAAGCTTTCTTT.

The CDR3 DNA reads as TGTGCCAGCGCAGAAGGACAGGAAATCTACGAGCAGTACTTC. Translated: CASAEGQEIYEQYF. The chain recombines TRBV6-2 or TRBV6-3 with TRBJ2-7; 7 bases map to TRBD1. Germline assignment: CDR1 MNHEY and CDR2 SVGEGT. V lost 8 bases to trimming and J lost 3 bases; unmatched junction nucleotides: 10. The CDR3 spans 14 residues.

This clonotype was counted at least ten times. This chain uses TRBV7-3 with TRBJ1-1; D gene unclear. CDR1 and CDR2 (germline): SGHTA, FQGTGA. The ends were cut back, 6 bases at V and 1 base at J, with 9 bases in the middle. CDR3 size: 13 residues. In DNA form, the CDR3 reads TGTGCCAGCAGTTTGCGAGGGAACACTGAAGCTTTCTTT. Its protein product is CASSLRGNTEAFF.

The V gene is TRBV24-1, the J gene TRBJ1-3; 8 bases are a match to TRBD1. The CDR3 covers 17 residues. V was clipped by 4 bases and J by 0 bases; unmatched bases: 7. Germline CDR1 and CDR2: KGHDR and SFDVKD. The CDR3 DNA reads as TGTGCCACCAGTGACAGGGGACAGGCCGGCTCTGGAAACACCATATATTTT. It codes for CATSDRGQAGSGNTIYF.

The chain has TRBV6-2 or TRBV6-3 and TRBJ2-3; TRBD2 aligns across 10 bases. Germline CDR1 is MNHEY and CDR2 is SVGEGT. This CDR3 comprises 16 residues. J was trimmed by 3 bases and V by 0 bases; bases with no gene match: 3. CDR3 coding DNA: TGTGCCAGCAGTTACTCGGCTAGCGGGAGAACAGATACGCAGTATTTT. Translating gives CASSYSASGRTDTQYF.

The CDR3 region is CASSVGGEQPQHF. The DNA of the CDR3 is TGTGCCAGCAGTGTCGGCGGGGAACAGCCCCAGCATTTT. This sequence joins TRBV7-2 and TRBJ1-5; D not resolved. Germline assignment: CDR1 SGHTA and CDR2 FQGNSA. CDR3 length: 13 residues. V was cut by 6 bases and J by 7 bases, with 13 bases left in between. Supplemented by reference TRBV7-2 and TRBJ1-5, the full variable domain reads GAGVSQSPSNKVTEKGKDVELRCDPISGHTALYWYRQSLGQGLEFLIYFQGNSAPDKSGLPSDRFSAERTGGSVSTLTIQRTQQEDSAVYLCASSVGGEQPQHFGDGTRLSIL.

There are a few counts of this clonotype. The V gene is TRBV5-1, the J gene TRBJ2-7; D may be TRBD1 (6 bases). V was clipped by 5 bases and J by 1 base, with 10 bases between them. Germline V gives CDR1 SGHRS, CDR2 YFSETQ. There are 13 residues in the CDR3. The CDR3 protein is CASRLGQSYEQYF. The DNA for the CDR3 is TGCGCCAGCAGATTAGGACAGTCCTACGAGCAGTACTTC.

This clonotype turned up a few times. Germline is not matched at one junction end, which may reflect a read error. This chain links TRBV7-7 with TRBJ2-5; D is unclear. Germline V gene sequence: CDR1 SSHAT, CDR2 FNYEAQ (reference sequence). The CDR3 has 17 residues. In nucleotides, the CDR3 is TGTGCTAGCAGCTTAGAGCGCCGAGTCAACCCGCCGGAGACCCAGTACTTC. Residues: CASSLERRVNPPETQYF. The variable domain in full, completed from reference TRBV7-7 and TRBJ2-5, reads GAGVSQSPRYKVTKRGQDVTLRCDPISSHATLYWYQQALGQGPEFLTYFNYEAQPDKSGLPSDRFSAERPEGSISTLTIQRTEQRDSAMYRCASSLERRVNPPETQYFGPGTRLLVL.

This clonotype was observed many times. The rearrangement links TRBV28 to TRBJ1-2, with D uncertain. In germline, CDR1 is MDHEN, CDR2 SYDVKM. The CDR3 length is 12 residues. The V end was cut by 2 bases, the J end by 4 bases, with 5 bases between. The CDR3 nucleotides read TGTGCCAGCAGTTTACGGCCCTATGGCTACACCTTC. Its protein is CASSLRPYGYTF.

This clonotype appeared many times. This chain joins TRBV28 and TRBJ2-7; 12 nucleotides agree with TRBD2. V dropped 3 bases and J dropped 0; count of bases not matched to a gene: 6. The CDR3 length is 17 residues. Germline lookup yields CDR1 MDHEN and CDR2 SYDVKM. CDR3 loop: CASSFASGRVSSYEQYF. CDR3 nucleotide sequence: TGTGCCAGCAGTTTCGCTAGCGGGAGGGTAAGCTCCTACGAGCAGTACTTC. The full variable domain, completed using reference TRBV28 and TRBJ2-7, is DVKVTQSSRYLVKRTGEKVFLECVQDMDHENMFWYRQDPGLGLRLIYFSYDVKMKEKGDIPEGYSVSREKKERFSLILESASTNQTSMYLCASSFASGRVSSYEQYFGPGTRLTVT.

In its sample, this clonotype was seen many times. V is TRBV28 and J is TRBJ1-1; no reliable D call. In germline, CDR1 is MDHEN, CDR2 SYDVKM. This CDR3 comprises 14 residues. Trimming cost V 6 bases and J 1 base, with 12 bases left between them. CDR3 nucleotide sequence: TGTGCCAGCAGATCTCCCCCGGCGAACACTGAAGCTTTCTTT. Translation gives CASRSPPANTEAFF.

This clonotype showed up many times. This sequence joins TRBV29-1 and TRBJ2-5, with 7 bases lining up with TRBD2. V trimming: 3 bases; J trimming: 4 bases; junction bases outside the gene matches: 11. The CDR3 has 15 residues. Germline CDR1 and CDR2: SQVTM and ANQGSEA. This chain's CDR3 is CSVDYGGRFTETQYF. The CDR3 bases are TGCAGCGTTGATTACGGCGGGAGATTTACAGAGACCCAGTACTTC.

The J gene is TRBJ2-7, the V gene TRBV7-9, with D possibly TRBD1 on 6 matching bases. The V and J ends lost 3 bases and 6 bases respectively, with 15 bases between them. Germline CDR1 reads SEHNR; CDR2 reads FQNEAQ (reference sequence). The CDR3 length is 14 residues. CDR3 coding DNA: TGTGCCAGCAGCTTCAGGGGTGGGCCAGCCGAGCAGTACTTC. It codes for CASSFRGGPAEQYF.

The rearrangement uses TRBV18 and TRBJ1-1, with D possibly being TRBD1 (6 bases). CDR1 and CDR2 (germline): KGHSH, LQKENI. The CDR3 length is 14 residues. The ends were cut back, 8 bases at V and 4 bases at J, with 17 bases in the middle. The CDR3 coding sequence is TGTGCCAGCAGCCAACAGGGAACGGGCACTGAAGCTTTCTTT. It translates to CASSQQGTGTEAFF.

This clonotype was recorded many times. This chain uses TRBV7-2 with TRBJ2-7; 10 positions match TRBD1. V lost 4 bases to trimming and J lost 6 bases; unmatched junction nucleotides: 12. There are 16 residues in the CDR3. The germline gives CDR1 SGHTA, CDR2 FQGNSA. DNA of the CDR3: TGTGCCAGCAGCTCGAGGGGGACAGGGGTGTCGGTCGAGCAGTACTTC. It specifies CASSSRGTGVSVEQYF.

This clonotype was picked up a small number of times. The V call is TRBV12-3 or TRBV12-4, the J call TRBJ1-3; TRBD1 matches at 8 bases. The CDR3 consists of 16 residues. V was pared by 7 bases and J by 0 bases, with 8 bases of the junction left unmatched. CDR3 sequence (DNA): TGTGCCAGCACCCGGGACAGGTCTAACTCTGGAAACACCATATATTTT. Translation gives CASTRDRSNSGNTIYF.

The V gene is TRBV2, the J gene TRBJ1-5; D perhaps matches TRBD1 (5 bases). The germline V gene encodes CDR1 SNHLY and CDR2 FYNNEI. The V and J ends lost 9 bases and 7 bases respectively, with 16 bases between them. The CDR3 runs to 13 residues. The CDR3: CASSWGSRQPQHF. Here the CDR3 DNA reads TGTGCCAGTAGCTGGGGGTCACGGCAGCCCCAGCATTTT. Together with reference TRBV2 and TRBJ1-5, the CDR3 gives the full variable domain: EPEVTQTPSHQVTQMGQEVILRCVPISNHLYFYWYRQILGQKVEFLVSFYNNEISEKSEIFDDQFSVERPDGSNFTLKIRSTKLEDSAMYFCASSWGSRQPQHFGDGTRLSIL.

This chain links TRBV20-1 with TRBJ2-1; no firm D call. The V gene lost 6 bases and the J gene lost 10 bases, with 16 bases spanning the gap. The CDR3 is made up of 12 amino acids. Germline assignment: CDR1 DFQATT and CDR2 SNEGSKA (reference sequence). CDR3 DNA sequence: TGCAGTGCCTCAGACCCCTGGCAGGAGCAGTTCTTC. It specifies CSASDPWQEQFF.

This clonotype occurred many times. The V gene is TRBV2, the J gene TRBJ1-1; no clear D gene. The CDR3 runs to 12 residues. The germline V and J ends were trimmed by 7 bases and 3 bases, with 9 bases remaining between them. Germline V gene lookup returns CDR1 SNHLY and CDR2 FYNNEI. Here the CDR3 reads CASKIRYTEAFF. The CDR3 coding sequence is TGTGCCAGCAAAATAAGGTACACTGAAGCTTTCTTT.

This clonotype has at least ten counts. The V call is TRBV2, the J call TRBJ2-1; D not resolved. This CDR3 contains 16 residues. The germline CDR1 and CDR2 sequences are SNHLY and FYNNEI. V was pared by 6 bases and J by 0 bases, with 15 bases between. This chain's CDR3 is CASRSGRGSSYNEQFF. CDR3 in DNA: TGTGCCAGCAGAAGTGGACGAGGAAGCTCCTACAATGAGCAGTTCTTC.

The chain carries TRBV5-1 and TRBJ2-1; TRBD1 or TRBD2 may be the D gene (5 bases each). Trimming took 4 bases from V and 5 from J, leaving 13 bases between them. This CDR3 spans 14 amino acids. CDR1 is SGHRS and CDR2 is YFSETQ in the germline V gene. The CDR3 DNA sequence: TGCGCCAGCAGCCTTGAGGGGCTACACAATGAGCAGTTCTTC. Translation: CASSLEGLHNEQFF.

This clonotype was counted many times. The chain links TRBV29-1 to TRBJ1-1; weak D call: TRBD1 (5 bases). Trimming left V 6 bases short and J 7 bases short, with 12 bases between. CDR3 length: 11 residues. Germline CDR1 SQVTM, CDR2 ANQGSEA. The CDR3 DNA reads as TGCAGCGTGGAGAGACAGCTTGAAGCTTTCTTT. Amino acid sequence: CSVERQLEAFF.